The clone carrying this T cell receptor (beta chain) was counted at least ten times. These data originate in a study of early T cells in non-severe SARS-CoV-2 infection. TCRdb recomputed calls from the 5' RACE reads with MiXCR, one row per CDR3 protein. The table lists more than 40,000 distinct CDR3 sequences, roughly 4.2% of them singletons, with about 3.1% in the top ten. This CDR3 has 15 amino acids. V lost 3 bases to trimming and J lost 1 base, with 12 bases between them. Sequenced sample: whole blood. The chain has TRBV12-3 or TRBV12-4 and TRBJ1-1; D is undetermined. This TCR came from an adult who was a healthcare worker with PCR-confirmed SARS-CoV-2 infection or an uninfected control (not recorded which). DNA for the CDR3: TGTGCCAGCAGTTTGGGCAGAAGACCGAACACTGAAGCTTTCTTT. The encoded protein is CASSLGRRPNTEAFF.